The following is a T cell receptor (beta chain) sequence with its context. This entry belongs to a study of T cell responses to AZD1222 COVID-19 vaccine. The ends were cut back, 3 bases at V and 4 bases at J, with 12 bases in the middle. Looked up from germline, CDR1 is SNHLY and CDR2 is FYNNEI. This CDR3 is 14 amino acids long. Repertoires were generated with immunoSEQ multiplex PCR, while TCRdb's copy carries only in-frame clones and drops some. The sample holds approximately 110,000 clones, around 85% seen once. This chain connects TRBV2 to TRBJ1-2; a weak D match, TRBD1 (5 bases). The TCR sequence derives from an adult in good health. The input for sequencing was peripheral blood, taken on day 0 of AZD1222 vaccination. CDR3 in DNA: TGTGCCAGCAGTGAGGACACGACACCCTATGGCTACACCTTC. Protein sequence: CASSEDTTPYGYTF.